The 23 T cell receptor beta chains below come from one sample, sequenced in a study of blood T cells in healthy people across ages. With a J-beta primer mix and a sample-barcoded 5' primer, a second PCR ran about 6 to 11 cycles. TCRdb independently ran MiXCR on the 5' RACE reads; one entry per CDR3 protein. Here the sample spans 450,000 to 700,000 distinct CDR3 sequences, approximately 25% being singletons. The sample taken for sequencing was blood. The receptors here all came from a woman aged 70 to 79 in good health.

Concerning this clonotype itself: Germline is not matched at one junction end, which may reflect a read error. The chain has TRBV11-3 and TRBJ2-7, with D hard to call. Germline-derived CDR1 and CDR2 are SGHNT and YENEEA. CDR3 length: 11 residues. This CDR3 reads CASGFQYEQYF. For the CDR3, the DNA is TGTGCCAGCGGCTTCCAGTACGAGCAGTACTTC. The full variable domain, its missing parts supplied by reference TRBV11-3 and TRBJ2-7, is EAGVVQSPRYKIIEKKQPVAFWCNPISGHNTLYWYLQNLGQGPELLIRYENEEAVDDSQLPKDRFSAERLKGVDSTLKIQPAELGDSAVYLCASGFQYEQYFGPGTRLTVT.

This clonotype was seen only a few times. The chain couples TRBV5-1 to TRBJ2-1, with TRBD1 as a possible D gene (5 bases). Germline values: CDR1 SGHRS, CDR2 YFSETQ. V was cut by 2 bases and J by 1 base, with 13 bases left in between. The CDR3 consists of 16 residues. CDR3 bases: TGCGCCAGCAGCTTACAAACAGGTTATTCCTACAATGAGCAGTTCTTC. It is translated as CASSLQTGYSYNEQFF.

The chain is built from TRBV20-1 and TRBJ2-6; the D is unclear. Between the trimmed V and J ends, which lost 3 bases and 0 bases, there was a span of 12 bases. Germline assignment: CDR1 DFQATT and CDR2 SNEGSKA (reference sequence). The CDR3 is 16 residues long. CDR3 DNA sequence: TGCAGTGCTAGGGCGCAGGCATCCTCTGGGGCCAACGTCCTGACTTTC. Its translation is CSARAQASSGANVLTF.

This clonotype was observed once. This chain links TRBV4-3 with TRBJ2-5; D perhaps matches TRBD1 (6 bases). CDR1 and CDR2 (germline): LGHNA, YSLEER. CDR3 size: 14 residues. The V and J ends lost 4 bases and 5 bases respectively, with 14 bases between them. CDR3 DNA sequence: TGCGCCAGCAGCCGTCAGGCGCAGGGGGAGACCCAGTACTTC. Amino acids: CASSRQAQGETQYF.

This clonotype was seen more than once but under ten times. The chain recombines TRBV20-1 with TRBJ2-1; D might be TRBD2 (6 bases). Trimming cost V 0 bases and J 1 base, with 22 bases left between them. This CDR3 comprises 19 residues. Germline V gene sequence: CDR1 DFQATT, CDR2 SNEGSKA (reference sequence). This chain's CDR3 is CSARDLGSQRGSSYNEQFF. For the CDR3, the DNA is TGCAGTGCTAGAGATTTAGGGTCTCAACGGGGGAGTTCCTACAATGAGCAGTTCTTC.

The chain uses TRBV7-2 and TRBJ2-2; TRBD1 or TRBD2 may be the D gene (6 bases each). V dropped 0 bases and J dropped 4 bases, with 9 bases sitting between them. The CDR3 runs 15 residues. The germline gives CDR1 SGHTA, CDR2 FQGNSA. DNA for the CDR3: TGTGCCAGCAGCTTAGCGACGGGGGCCACCGGGGAGCTGTTTTTT. Residues: CASSLATGATGELFF. The full variable domain, in which reference TRBV7-2 and TRBJ2-2 provide the parts outside the CDR3, is GAGVSQSPSNKVTEKGKDVELRCDPISGHTALYWYRQSLGQGLEFLIYFQGNSAPDKSGLPSDRFSAERTGGSVSTLTIQRTQQEDSAVYLCASSLATGATGELFFGEGSRLTVL.

The sample holds one count of this clonotype. CDR3 in DNA: TGTGCCAGCAAACTGGGACAGGGGGGAGAGACCCAGTACTTC. Translation: CASKLGQGGETQYF. The chain couples TRBV6-6 to TRBJ2-5, with 11 bases identical to TRBD1. V shed 7 bases and J 4 bases; nucleotides not matched to a gene: 5. The V gene's germline CDR1 is MNHNY and CDR2 SVGAGI (reference sequence). The CDR3 is 14 amino acids.

This clonotype has a count of ten or more. The V and J genes are TRBV5-1 and TRBJ2-5, with 7 bases aligning to TRBD1. Trimming at V came to 4 bases and at J to 5 bases, leaving 8 bases not matched to a gene. Germline CDR1 reads SGHRS; CDR2 reads YFSETQ. The CDR3 consists of 14 residues. CDR3 coding DNA: TGCGCCAGCAGCCTCAACAGGGGTCGGGAGACCCAGTACTTC. Its translation: CASSLNRGRETQYF.

CDR3 residues: CASSLSRATEAFF. CDR3 in DNA: TGTGCCAGCAGTTTAAGCAGGGCCACTGAAGCTTTCTTT. V gene TRBV28 combines with J gene TRBJ1-1, with D maybe TRBD1 (5 bases). CDR3 length: 13 residues. The germline V and J ends were trimmed by 2 bases and 4 bases, with 8 bases remaining between them. Germline V gene lookup returns CDR1 MDHEN and CDR2 SYDVKM. The full variable domain, its missing parts supplied by reference TRBV28 and TRBJ1-1, is DVKVTQSSRYLVKRTGEKVFLECVQDMDHENMFWYRQDPGLGLRLIYFSYDVKMKEKGDIPEGYSVSREKKERFSLILESASTNQTSMYLCASSLSRATEAFFGQGTRLTVV.

This clonotype has only a few counts. V is TRBV5-6 and J is TRBJ2-4; 10 nucleotides agree with TRBD1. Trimming removed 3 bases from V and 3 bases from J; junction bases left unmatched: 0. This CDR3 has 14 amino acids. CDR1 is SGHDT and CDR2 is YYEEEE in the germline V gene. The CDR3 sequence is CASSWDRGKNIQYF. In nucleotides, the CDR3 is TGTGCCAGCAGCTGGGACAGGGGCAAAAACATTCAGTACTTC.

The gene calls are TRBV18 and TRBJ2-3, with 7 bases lining up with TRBD1. Per germline, CDR1 KGHSH and CDR2 LQKENI. The CDR3 has 15 amino acids. V lost 5 bases, J lost 5 bases, and 10 bases stayed unmatched. CDR3 bases: TGTGCCAGCTCATCAAGACAGGGTCGGGGAGATACGCAGTATTTT. Translating it yields CASSSRQGRGDTQYF. The full variable domain, its missing parts supplied by reference TRBV18 and TRBJ2-3, is NAGVMQNPRHLVRRRGQEARLRCSPMKGHSHVYWYRQLPEEGLKFMVYLQKENIIDESGMPKERFSAEFPKEGPSILRIQQVVRGDSAAYFCASSSRQGRGDTQYFGPGTRLTVL.

This rearrangement joins TRBV15 to TRBJ2-3; 9 nucleotides align to TRBD2. The CDR3 sequence is 15 residues long. Germline V gene data show CDR1 as LNHNV and CDR2 as YYDKDF (reference sequence). Trimming took 0 bases from V and 8 from J; bases not matched to a gene: 6. The CDR3 reads CATSRDPSGEATQYF. The CDR3 DNA is TGTGCCACCAGCAGAGACCCTAGCGGGGAAGCTACGCAGTATTTT.

A few counts support this clonotype. The chain couples TRBV4-3 to TRBJ2-3; 11 nucleotides line up with TRBD2. This CDR3 has 16 residues. V dropped 1 base and J dropped 4; count of bases not matched to a gene: 4. Germline CDR1 LGHNA, CDR2 YSLEER. The CDR3 nucleotides read TGCGCCAGCAGCCAAGTACTAGCGGGGGAAGCAGATACGCAGTATTTT. The encoded protein is CASSQVLAGEADTQYF.

The chain joins TRBV5-1 to TRBJ2-2; 8 bases line up with TRBD2. CDR3 size: 17 residues. The trim removed 2 bases at V and 2 bases at J, leaving 8 bases unmatched. Germline CDR1 is SGHRS and CDR2 is YFSETQ. CDR3 DNA sequence: TGCGCCAGCAGCTTCGATAGAGCGGGGGTTAACACCGGGGAGCTGTTTTTT. Amino acid sequence: CASSFDRAGVNTGELFF.

The sample holds one count of this clonotype. The chain uses TRBV12-3 or TRBV12-4 and TRBJ1-2; D is ambiguous. This CDR3 is built from 13 residues. V was clipped by 3 bases and J by 8 bases, with 13 bases between them. CDR3 protein: CASSFVVAGGYTF. The CDR3, as DNA: TGTGCCAGCAGTTTCGTCGTGGCGGGAGGCTACACCTTC.

The rearrangement uses TRBV12-3 or TRBV12-4 and TRBJ2-3, with D unclear. The CDR3 length is 12 residues. Between the trimmed V and J ends, which lost 8 bases and 5 bases, there was a span of 11 bases. The CDR3 spells CASGLSEDTQYF. The DNA of the CDR3 is TGTGCCAGCGGTCTAAGTGAAGATACGCAGTATTTT.

The table lists this clonotype with a few counts. The chain carries TRBV7-9 and TRBJ1-6; D might be TRBD1 (5 bases). The germline V gene has CDR1 SEHNR and CDR2 FQNEAQ (reference sequence). The CDR3 is 15 amino acids. Trimming pared 4 bases from V and 7 bases from J, leaving 14 bases between. The CDR3 coding sequence is TGTGCCAGCAGCTCCACGACGGGACGGAATTCACCCCTCCACTTT. Residues: CASSSTTGRNSPLHF.

The table lists this clonotype with a few counts. The rearrangement joins TRBV29-1 to TRBJ1-2, with 7 bases fitting TRBD1. Unmatched junction bases numbered 9, after V lost 7 bases and J lost 4 bases. The CDR3 contains 13 residues. The germline V gene has CDR1 SQVTM and CDR2 ANQGSEA. The CDR3 sequence: CSALTTGVYGYTF. The CDR3 DNA follows: TGCAGCGCCCTAACTACAGGGGTCTATGGCTACACCTTC.

The rearrangement uses TRBV6-5 and TRBJ1-2; perhaps TRBD1 as D (5 bases). The V gene lost 10 bases and the J gene lost 6 bases, with 15 bases spanning the gap. CDR1 MNHEY and CDR2 SVGAGI come from the germline V gene. The CDR3 has 12 amino acids. The CDR3 loop reads CATSDSMNGYTF. The CDR3 DNA reads TGTGCCACCTCCGACAGCATGAATGGCTACACCTTC.

The chain recombines TRBV7-9 with TRBJ2-1; 7 nucleotides match TRBD1. Germline CDR1 reads SEHNR; CDR2 reads FQNEAQ (reference sequence). J gave up 3 bases and V 5 bases, and 7 bases lay outside the gene matches. The CDR3 runs 15 residues. The chain's CDR3 is CASSPLWTGYNEQFF. The CDR3 nucleotides read TGTGCCAGCAGCCCCCTTTGGACAGGCTACAATGAGCAGTTCTTC.

This clonotype came up a few times. The chain combines TRBV2 with TRBJ1-6, with D possibly TRBD1 on 5 matching bases. Trimming took 8 bases from V and 9 from J, leaving 20 bases between them. Germline V gene lookup returns CDR1 SNHLY and CDR2 FYNNEI. The CDR3 is made up of 15 amino acids. The CDR3 spells CASAPGVRGGSPLHF. CDR3 DNA sequence: TGTGCCAGCGCCCCGGGGGTTCGTGGAGGTTCACCCCTCCACTTT.

V gene TRBV20-1 combines with J gene TRBJ2-3; D may be TRBD1 or TRBD2 (5 bases each). Germline CDR1 is DFQATT and CDR2 is SNEGSKA (reference sequence). The V and J ends lost 2 bases and 4 bases respectively, with 13 bases between them. The CDR3 runs 14 residues. Written as DNA, the CDR3 is TGCAGTGCTAGAAAGTCGGGGCTCGCAGATACGCAGTATTTT. The encoded protein is CSARKSGLADTQYF.

This clonotype turned up a few times. V gene TRBV7-9 combines with J gene TRBJ2-6; D not resolved. CDR3 length: 15 residues. CDR1 SEHNR and CDR2 FQNEAQ come from the germline V gene (reference sequence). Trimming left V 7 bases short and J 0 bases short, with 10 bases between. CDR3 sequence (DNA): TGTGCCAGCACCTCGTCGGCCTCTGGGGCCAACGTCCTGACTTTC. It codes for CASTSSASGANVLTF.